This T cell receptor (beta chain) is from a study of molecular identifiers for immune sequencing clone quantification. Study results and caveats: In naive cells, under 1% of molecules belonged to clones above 20 RNA copies, against over 97% in effector cells. Jurkat TCR RNA that was spiked in from one cell was reportedly detectable among one million naive cells.

This clonotype was observed at least ten times. Its specificity is unknown. Between roughly 20,000 and 1,100,000 sorted cells, with 10%, 30% or 50% RNA, yielded naive CD8 libraries. The germline V gene encodes CDR1 LNHDA and CDR2 SQIVND (reference sequence). This CDR3 has 14 amino acids. V was pared by 2 bases and J by 5 bases, with 12 bases between. From the PCR reads, TCRdb called clonotypes with MiXCR, one entry per CDR3 protein. The data show about 500,000 distinct CDR3 sequences, with 20% to 25% seen just once and about 0.84% held by the top ten. The material sequenced was naive CD8+ T cells from blood, with Jurkat cell RNA spiked in. Described subset: FACS-sorted CD8+CD4-CCR7+CD45RA+ naive T cells. This chain joins TRBV19 and TRBJ2-5; D unclear. This clonotype originated in a human donor in good health. Some libraries in this study had Jurkat cell RNA spiked in. The CDR3 coding sequence is TGTGCCAGTAGTATAATGGCAGTCCCCGAGACCCAGTACTTC. Translated, it gives CASSIMAVPETQYF. The full variable domain, rest sourced from reference TRBV19 and TRBJ2-5, is DGGITQSPKYLFRKEGQNVTLSCEQNLNHDAMYWYRQDPGQGLRLIYYSQIVNDFQKGDIAEGYSVSREKKESFPLTVTSAQKNPTAFYLCASSIMAVPETQYFGPGTRLLVL.